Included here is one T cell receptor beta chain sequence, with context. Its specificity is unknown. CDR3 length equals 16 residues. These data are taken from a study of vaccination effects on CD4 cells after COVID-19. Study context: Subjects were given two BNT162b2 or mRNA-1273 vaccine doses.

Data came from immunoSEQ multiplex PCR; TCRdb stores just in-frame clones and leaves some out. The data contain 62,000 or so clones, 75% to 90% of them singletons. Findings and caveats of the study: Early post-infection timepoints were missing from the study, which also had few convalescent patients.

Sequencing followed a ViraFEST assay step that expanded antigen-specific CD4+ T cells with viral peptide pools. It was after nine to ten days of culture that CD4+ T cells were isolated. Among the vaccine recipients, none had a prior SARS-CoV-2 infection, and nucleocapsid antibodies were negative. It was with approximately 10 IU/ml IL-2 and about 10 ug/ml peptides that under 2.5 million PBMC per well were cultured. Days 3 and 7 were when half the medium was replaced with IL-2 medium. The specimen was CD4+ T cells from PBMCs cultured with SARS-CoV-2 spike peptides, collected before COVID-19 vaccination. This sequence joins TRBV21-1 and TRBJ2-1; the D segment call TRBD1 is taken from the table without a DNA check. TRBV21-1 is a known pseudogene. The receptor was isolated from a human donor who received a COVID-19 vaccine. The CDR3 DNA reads TGTGCCAGCAGCAAATTCGAGACAGTCTCCTACAATGAGCAGTTCTTC. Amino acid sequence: CASSKFETVSYNEQFF.